This T cell receptor beta chain was found in a study of T cell responses to AZD1222 COVID-19 vaccine. General study findings and limits: Repertoires were collected only later (after the peak T cell response had occurred). Baseline antibody screening turned up just five to seven seropositive AZD1222 recipients. Donors skewed white British and female; clonal diversity was possibly underestimated.

Measured with immunoSEQ multiplex PCR; TCRdb has only the in-frame clones, and not every one. Among 94,000 or so clones, about nine tenths were seen once, and the ten largest hold around 1.6%. On this clone: Its antigen is still unknown.

The length of the CDR3 is 15 residues. The germline gives CDR1 SNHLY, CDR2 FYNNEI. The germline V and J ends were trimmed by 4 bases and 1 base, with 12 bases remaining between them. This material consisted of peripheral blood, taken on day 0 of AZD1222 vaccination. This sequence originates from an adult in good health. The chain has TRBV2 and TRBJ2-3; no clear D gene. CDR3 sequence reads: CASSVMGAGTDTQYF. CDR3 DNA sequence: TGTGCCAGCAGTGTTATGGGTGCGGGCACAGATACGCAGTATTTT.